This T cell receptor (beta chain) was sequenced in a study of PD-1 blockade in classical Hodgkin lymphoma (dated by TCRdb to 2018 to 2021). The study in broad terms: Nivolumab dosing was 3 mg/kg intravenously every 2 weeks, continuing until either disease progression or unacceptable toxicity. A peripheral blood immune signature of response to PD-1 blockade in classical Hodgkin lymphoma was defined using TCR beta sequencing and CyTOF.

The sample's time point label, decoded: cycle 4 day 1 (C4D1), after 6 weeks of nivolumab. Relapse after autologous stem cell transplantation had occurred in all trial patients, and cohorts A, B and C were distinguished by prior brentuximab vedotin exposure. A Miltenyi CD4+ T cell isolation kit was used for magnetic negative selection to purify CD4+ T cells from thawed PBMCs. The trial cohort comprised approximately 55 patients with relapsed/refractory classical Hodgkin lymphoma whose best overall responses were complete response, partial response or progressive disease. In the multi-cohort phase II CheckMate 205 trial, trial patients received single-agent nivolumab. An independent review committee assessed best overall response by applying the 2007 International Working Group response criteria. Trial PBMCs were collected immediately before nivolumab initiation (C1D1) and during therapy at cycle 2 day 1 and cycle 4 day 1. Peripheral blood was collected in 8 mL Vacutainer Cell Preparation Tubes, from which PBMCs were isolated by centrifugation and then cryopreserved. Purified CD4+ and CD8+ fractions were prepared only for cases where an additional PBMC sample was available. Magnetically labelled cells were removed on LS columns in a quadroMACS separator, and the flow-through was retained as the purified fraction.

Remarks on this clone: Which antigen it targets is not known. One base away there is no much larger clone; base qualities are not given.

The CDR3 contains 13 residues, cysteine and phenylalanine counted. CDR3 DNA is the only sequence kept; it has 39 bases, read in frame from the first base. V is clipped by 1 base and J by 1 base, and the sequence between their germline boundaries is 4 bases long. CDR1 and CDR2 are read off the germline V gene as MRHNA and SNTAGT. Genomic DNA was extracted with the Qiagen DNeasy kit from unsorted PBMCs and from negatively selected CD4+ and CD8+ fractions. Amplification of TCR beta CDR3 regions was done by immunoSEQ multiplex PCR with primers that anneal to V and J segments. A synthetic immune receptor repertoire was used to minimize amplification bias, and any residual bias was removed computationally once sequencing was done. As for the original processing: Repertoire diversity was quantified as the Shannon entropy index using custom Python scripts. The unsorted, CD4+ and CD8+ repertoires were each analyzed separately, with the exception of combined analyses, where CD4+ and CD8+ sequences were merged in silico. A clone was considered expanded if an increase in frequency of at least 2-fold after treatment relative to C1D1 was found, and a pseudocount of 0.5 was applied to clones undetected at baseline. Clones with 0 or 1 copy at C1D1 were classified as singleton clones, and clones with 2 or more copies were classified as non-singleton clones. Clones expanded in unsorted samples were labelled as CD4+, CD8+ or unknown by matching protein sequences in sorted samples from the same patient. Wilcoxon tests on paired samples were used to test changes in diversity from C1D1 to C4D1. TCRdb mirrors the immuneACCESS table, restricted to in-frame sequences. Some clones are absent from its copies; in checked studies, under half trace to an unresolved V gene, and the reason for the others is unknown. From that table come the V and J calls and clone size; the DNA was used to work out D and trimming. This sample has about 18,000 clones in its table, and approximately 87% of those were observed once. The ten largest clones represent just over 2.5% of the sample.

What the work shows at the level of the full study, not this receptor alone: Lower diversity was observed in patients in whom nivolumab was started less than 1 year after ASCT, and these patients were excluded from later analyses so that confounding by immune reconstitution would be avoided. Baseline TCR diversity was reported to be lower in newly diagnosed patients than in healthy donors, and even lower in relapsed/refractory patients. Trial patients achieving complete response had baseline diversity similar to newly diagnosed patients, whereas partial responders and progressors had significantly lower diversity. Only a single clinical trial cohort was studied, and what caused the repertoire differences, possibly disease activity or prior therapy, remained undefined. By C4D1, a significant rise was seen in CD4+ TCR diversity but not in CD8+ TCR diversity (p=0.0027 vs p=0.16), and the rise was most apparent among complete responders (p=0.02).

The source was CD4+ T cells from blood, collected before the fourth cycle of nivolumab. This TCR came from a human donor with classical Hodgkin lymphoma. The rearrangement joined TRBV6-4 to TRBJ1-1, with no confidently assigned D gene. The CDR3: CASSDYPNTEAFF. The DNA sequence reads TGTGCCAGCAGTGACTACCCGAACACTGAAGCTTTCTTT.